A selection of T cell receptor beta chains follows, all from one sample in a study of vaccination and CD4 T cells after COVID-19. TCRdb re-called the PCR reads with MiXCR, one entry per CDR3 protein. This table has roughly 10,000 distinct CDR3 sequences, approximately 59% appearing once. Which antigens these TCRs recognize remains unknown. The sequenced sample was CD4+ T cells from blood, cultured in vitro. These receptors came from a human donor who had recovered from COVID-19. The CDR3 runs from the conserved cysteine through the conserved F or W. A D gene is named only where the DNA matches it firmly. Not every row has a clone size; where given, it reads once, few, many or a size class.

size	V	J	D	CDR3	DNA
.	TRBV20-1	TRBJ2-7	TRBD2	CSAKRLAGLDEQYF	TGCAGTGCTAAGCGACTAGCGGGATTGGACGAGCAGTACTTC
once	TRBV6-1	TRBJ2-5	TRBD1	CASSTPGQGIMARETQYF	TGTGCCAGCAGTACACCGGGACAGGGGATCATGGCGAGGGAGACCCAGTACTTC
.	TRBV6-2/TRBV6-3	TRBJ1-5	.	CASTNGGKQPQHF	TGTGCCAGCACCAATGGGGGAAAGCAGCCCCAGCATTTT
.	TRBV25-1	TRBJ1-6	.	CASSEGGSPLHF	TGTGCCAGCAGTGAAGGCGGTTCACCCCTCCACTTT
.	TRBV6-1	TRBJ2-5	.	CASRRKETQYF	TGTGCCAGCAGGAGGAAAGAGACCCAGTACTTC
few	TRBV24-1	TRBJ2-3	TRBD1	CATRDRGDTQYF	TGTGCCACAAGGGACAGGGGAGATACGCAGTATTTT
.	TRBV7-9	TRBJ2-6	TRBD2	CASSSGLALRSGANVLTF	TGTGCCAGCAGCTCGGGACTAGCGCTTCGCTCTGGGGCCAACGTCCTGACTTTC
.	TRBV4-3	TRBJ2-2	.	CASSRLMVANTGELFF	TGCGCCAGCAGCCGACTTATGGTTGCGAACACCGGGGAGCTGTTTTTT
.	TRBV20-1	TRBJ1-6	.	CSAANYNSPLHF	TGCAGTGCTGCGAACTATAATTCACCCCTCCACTTT
.	TRBV7-9	TRBJ2-3	TRBD2	CASSLGLAVDTQYF	TGTGCCAGCAGCTTAGGACTAGCGGTAGATACGCAGTATTTT
once	TRBV7-2	TRBJ2-5	.	CASSPEAGYGAQYF	TGTGCCAGCAGCCCAGAGGCGGGGTATGGGGCCCAGTACTTC
.	TRBV4-1	TRBJ1-1	TRBD1	CASSQDPRGSTEAFF	TGCGCCAGCAGCCAAGATCCCAGGGGGAGCACTGAAGCTTTCTTT
few	TRBV12-3/TRBV12-4	TRBJ2-3	TRBD2	CASRLAGTSTDTQYF	TGTGCCAGCAGGCTAGCGGGAACTAGCACAGATACGCAGTATTTT
.	TRBV20-1	TRBJ1-1	.	CSAPRTSPGAFF	TGCAGTGCTCCGCGGACAAGCCCCGGAGCTTTCTTT
once	TRBV7-8	TRBJ2-3	TRBD2	CASSFSLAGVYF	TGTGCCAGCAGCTTCTCACTAGCGGGGGTGTATTTT
few	TRBV15	TRBJ1-2	.	CATSRDLPWPYGYTF	TGTGCCACCAGCAGAGATCTCCCGTGGCCCTATGGCTACACCTTC
.	TRBV29-1	TRBJ2-2	.	CSVGWGAKTGELFF	TGCAGCGTTGGTTGGGGGGCAAAGACCGGGGAGCTGTTTTTT
.	TRBV10-3	TRBJ1-4	TRBD1	CASWTGGNEKLFF	TGTGCCAGCTGGACAGGGGGTAATGAAAAACTGTTTTTT
.	TRBV7-2	TRBJ1-2	.	CASSLGQIYGYTF	TGTGCCAGCAGCCTCGGACAGATTTATGGCTACACCTTC
.	TRBV9	TRBJ2-1	.	CASSVTSQDNEQFF	TGTGCCAGCAGCGTAACATCACAGGACAATGAGCAGTTCTTC
.	TRBV7-3	TRBJ2-1	TRBD1	CASSATGTVLYNEQFF	TGTGCCAGCAGCGCAACCGGGACAGTGCTCTACAATGAGCAGTTCTTC
.	TRBV7-2	TRBJ2-7	.	CASSLTGTIYEQYF	TGTGCCAGCAGCCTAACGGGAACGATTTACGAGCAGTACTTC
.	TRBV27	TRBJ1-4	.	CASSHLTTNEKLFF	TGTGCCAGCAGCCACCTGACAACTAATGAAAAACTGTTTTTT
.	TRBV19	TRBJ2-2	.	CASSIEETGAGELFF	TGTGCCAGTAGTATAGAAGAAACCGGGGCCGGGGAGCTGTTTTTT
few	TRBV20-1	TRBJ2-5	.	CSARVTLSRGGQYF	TGCAGTGCTAGAGTCACACTCTCAAGAGGTGGCCAGTACTTC
.	TRBV12-3/TRBV12-4	TRBJ2-5	.	CASSFSGSETQYF	TGTGCCAGCAGTTTTTCCGGTAGTGAGACCCAGTACTTC
.	TRBV6-1	TRBJ1-2	.	CASSSIRANYGYTF	TGTGCCAGCAGCTCTATTCGGGCTAACTATGGCTACACCTTC
.	TRBV7-8	TRBJ1-5	.	CASSLGGAGIVFNQPQHF	TGTGCCAGCAGCTTAGGGGGGGCAGGGATAGTTTTCAATCAGCCCCAGCATTTT
.	TRBV12-3/TRBV12-4	TRBJ1-3	.	CASLPGAENTIYF	TGTGCCAGCTTGCCAGGGGCCGAGAACACCATATATTTT
few	TRBV21-1	TRBJ2-3	.	CASSFRTGADTQYF	TGTGCCAGCAGCTTTCGGACAGGGGCAGATACGCAGTATTTT
.	TRBV24-1	TRBJ2-3	.	CATSGGRRGDTQYF	TGTGCCACCAGTGGGGGCCGCAGGGGAGATACGCAGTATTTT
few	TRBV20-1	TRBJ1-5	TRBD1	CSARQGGNQPQHF	TGCAGTGCGAGACAGGGGGGCAATCAGCCCCAGCATTTT
.	TRBV6-1	TRBJ2-7	.	CASLLGGSYEQYF	TGTGCCAGCCTTTTAGGTGGCTCCTACGAGCAGTACTTC
few	TRBV7-2	TRBJ2-7	TRBD1	CASSSGQVARTEQYF	TGTGCCAGCAGCTCCGGACAGGTTGCTCGGACCGAGCAGTACTTC
few	TRBV20-1	TRBJ2-5	TRBD2	CSLLVRGLAGGETQYF	TGCAGTCTTCTAGTACGAGGACTAGCGGGAGGAGAGACCCAGTACTTC
.	TRBV6-1	TRBJ1-2	.	CASMTWGASGYTF	TGTGCCAGCATGACCTGGGGGGCGAGTGGCTACACCTTC
.	TRBV7-9	TRBJ1-2	.	CASSLDGTLNYGYTF	TGTGCCAGCAGCTTAGATGGGACACTAAACTATGGCTACACCTTC
.	TRBV7-2	TRBJ1-6	.	CASSFKGPPYNSPLHF	TGTGCCAGCAGCTTCAAAGGCCCCCCCTATAATTCACCCCTCCACTTT
.	TRBV18	TRBJ1-2	.	CASSPGEVGRGYTF	TGTGCCAGCTCACCGGGAGAGGTGGGTCGGGGCTACACCTTC
.	TRBV20-1	TRBJ2-3	.	CSARAGATDTQYF	TGCAGTGCTAGAGCGGGGGCCACAGATACGCAGTATTTT
medium-sized	TRBV7-8	TRBJ1-2	TRBD1	CASRRDRGAGYTF	TGTGCCAGCAGACGGGACAGGGGAGCCGGCTACACCTTC
.	TRBV20-1	TRBJ1-3	.	CSARDPGRDTNTIYF	TGCAGTGCTAGAGATCCCGGTAGGGATACAAACACCATATATTTT
.	TRBV7-2	TRBJ2-3	.	CASSWKGRDTDTQYF	TGTGCCAGCAGCTGGAAAGGGAGAGACACAGATACGCAGTATTTT
.	TRBV7-2	TRBJ2-5	TRBD2	CASSSGLAGGRGETQYF	TGTGCCAGCAGTTCCGGACTAGCGGGGGGCCGAGGAGAGACCCAGTACTTC
few	TRBV6-2/TRBV6-3	TRBJ2-7	TRBD1	CASSTHSGTGGYEQYF	TGTGCCAGCAGTACCCATTCCGGGACAGGGGGCTACGAGCAGTACTTC
.	TRBV25-1	TRBJ2-3	TRBD2	CASSPRGDGTDTQYF	TGTGCCAGCAGTCCCCGGGGGGATGGCACAGATACGCAGTATTTT
.	TRBV7-2	TRBJ1-3	TRBD1	CASSLDFRQGARNTIYF	TGTGCCAGCAGCCTAGACTTCCGACAGGGGGCGCGGAACACCATATATTTT